The clone carrying this TCR beta chain turned up a few times. The sample originates from a study of CD8+ T cells in alopecia areata. Treatment in this sample: oral pan-JAK inhibitor, 5-10 mg twice daily. The V gene's germline CDR1 is MGHRA and CDR2 YSYEKL. CDR3 length equals 15 residues. Trimming took off 0 bases at V and 8 bases at J, with 14 bases between the two ends. Extracted RNA was reverse transcribed into cDNA, the sequencing template. Using immunoSEQ multiplex PCR, the repertoire was profiled, and TCRdb retains in-frame clones only, with some absent. The sample has around 150,000 clones, 82% seen once.

This clonotype was sampled from a human donor with alopecia areata. This specimen consisted of CD8+ T cells sorted from blood, obtained at week 4, from a patient treated with tofacitinib. V usage is TRBV4-1 and J usage is TRBJ2-4, with D perhaps being TRBD1 or TRBD2 (6 bases each). The CDR3 sequence: CASSQEGGEGDIQYF. In nucleotides, the CDR3 is TGCGCCAGCAGCCAAGAGGGGGGCGAAGGGGACATTCAGTACTTC.